Below are 18 T cell receptor beta chains sequenced from a single sample in a study of blood T cell repertoires in COVID-19. TCRdb's table, derived via immunoSEQ multiplex PCR, lists solely in-frame clones and lacks some. This table holds about 60,000 clones, about nine tenths found once. Input material: peripheral blood. The receptors derive from a human donor with active COVID-19. The donor label of this sample is uncertain.

This chain uses TRBV3-1 (or the pseudogene TRBV3-2) with TRBJ2-5; D is undetermined. Trimming pared 0 bases from V and 0 bases from J, leaving 14 bases between. The CDR3 is made up of 17 amino acids. CDR1 and CDR2 from the germline V gene are LGHDT and YNNKEL (reference sequence). CDR3 sequence reads: CASSQENDSQYQETQYF. The CDR3 DNA reads TGTGCCAGCAGCCAAGAAAACGACTCCCAGTACCAAGAGACCCAGTACTTC.

This rearrangement joins TRBV12-5 to TRBJ2-5; D might be TRBD1 (5 bases). Germline V lookup: CDR1 LGHNT, CDR2 FRNRAP. This CDR3 contains 15 residues. V was pared by 6 bases and J by 2 bases, with 16 bases between. CDR3 nucleotide sequence: TGTGCTAGTGGCTTAGGGGCAGGGCGACAAGAGACCCAGTACTTC. This sequence encodes CASGLGAGRQETQYF. Combining the CDR3 with reference TRBV12-5 and TRBJ2-5 gives the whole variable domain DARVTQTPRHKVTEMGQEVTMRCQPILGHNTVFWYRQTMMQGLELLAYFRNRAPLDDSGMPKDRFSAEMPDATLATLKIQPSEPRDSAVYFCASGLGAGRQETQYFGPGTRLLVL.

The chain links TRBV5-5 to TRBJ2-4, with D possibly matching TRBD2 (5 bases). CDR1 is SGHKS, CDR2 YYEKEE, per germline (reference sequence). There are 14 residues in the CDR3. V shed 4 bases and J shed 7 bases, with 15 bases lying between them. The CDR3 region is CASSQGPGRNIQYF. The DNA for the CDR3 is TGTGCCAGCAGCCAAGGACCGGGAAGGAACATTCAGTACTTC.

The CDR3, as DNA: TGCGCCAGCAGCCAGGACAGAAATCAGCCCCAGCATTTT. Amino acid sequence: CASSQDRNQPQHF. The chain has TRBV4-3 and TRBJ1-5, with D perhaps matching TRBD1 (6 bases). Germline CDR1 reads LGHNA; CDR2 reads YSLEER. CDR3 length: 13 residues. The V and J ends lost 3 bases and 4 bases respectively, with 7 bases between them.

The V and J genes are TRBV18 and TRBJ2-7; D remains unclear. The CDR3 runs 14 residues. Germline assignment: CDR1 KGHSH and CDR2 LQKENI. Between the trimmed V and J ends, which lost 0 bases and 2 bases, there was a span of 8 bases. The CDR3 DNA sequence: TGTGCCAGCTCACCACCGCTAGGTACCTACGAGCAGTACTTC. This translates into CASSPPLGTYEQYF.

The CDR3 region is CATRWGTGDNEAFF. DNA of the CDR3: TGTGCCACCAGGTGGGGGACAGGGGATAATGAAGCTTTCTTT. The chain carries TRBV24-1 and TRBJ1-1; 10 bases fit TRBD1. Trimming removed 7 bases from V and 7 bases from J; junction bases left unmatched: 8. Germline values: CDR1 KGHDR, CDR2 SFDVKD. The CDR3 consists of 14 residues.

This clone was recorded a few times. The chain uses TRBV30 and TRBJ1-1; D might be TRBD1 (5 bases). Trimming stripped 0 bases from V and 4 bases from J, with 12 bases between. Germline V gene data show CDR1 as GTSNPN and CDR2 as SVGIG (reference sequence). The CDR3 consists of 14 residues. CDR3 nucleotide sequence: TGTGCCTGGAGTGTACCTCAGGGCCCCACTGAAGCTTTCTTT. It translates to CAWSVPQGPTEAFF.

The chain couples TRBV7-3 to TRBJ2-3; TRBD1 matches 10 bases. The CDR3 is 18 amino acids. V trimming: 1 base; J trimming: 2 bases; junction bases outside the gene matches: 9. The germline CDR1 and CDR2 sequences are SGHTA and FQGTGA. The CDR3 reads CASSLKGQGLGVTDTQYF. The CDR3 nucleotides are TGTGCCAGCAGCTTAAAGGGACAGGGGCTAGGGGTCACAGATACGCAGTATTTT.

The V and J genes are TRBV4-1 and TRBJ1-4; maybe TRBD1 (5 bases). This CDR3 is 14 amino acids long. The ends were cut back, 2 bases at V and 5 bases at J, with 9 bases in the middle. CDR1 and CDR2 from the germline V gene are MGHRA and YSYEKL. CDR3 DNA sequence: TGCGCCAGCAGCCAAAGAGACAGAAATGAAAAACTGTTTTTT. Protein product: CASSQRDRNEKLFF.

The genes are TRBV18 and TRBJ2-5, with D possibly TRBD1 on 6 matching bases. This CDR3 is 16 amino acids long. Germline values: CDR1 KGHSH, CDR2 LQKENI. V was cut by 0 bases and J by 2 bases, with 13 bases left in between. CDR3 residues: CASSPPGQGIQETQYF. For the CDR3, the DNA is TGTGCCAGCTCACCACCGGGGCAGGGGATTCAAGAGACCCAGTACTTC.

The chain has TRBV12-3 or TRBV12-4 and TRBJ2-1; 7 nucleotides align to TRBD2. Trimming at V came to 3 bases and at J to 9 bases, leaving 2 bases not matched to a gene. The CDR3 contains 12 residues. Here the CDR3 DNA reads TGTGCCAGCAGTTTTCCTAGCGGTGAGCAGTTCTTC. As protein: CASSFPSGEQFF.

The rearrangement uses TRBV19 and TRBJ1-1, with TRBD1 matching over 8 bases. Trimming took 4 bases from V and 8 from J; bases not matched to a gene: 12. CDR1 and CDR2 (germline): LNHDA, SQIVND (reference sequence). The CDR3 length is 15 residues. The CDR3 coding sequence is TGTGCCAGTAGTACCGACCTCTGGACAGGGCAAGAAGCTTTCTTT. It encodes CASSTDLWTGQEAFF.

CDR3 loop: CASSPGGWGLAGNDEQFF. The CDR3 region has the DNA TGCGCCAGCAGCCCAGGCGGGTGGGGACTAGCGGGGAACGATGAGCAGTTCTTC. This chain joins TRBV4-3 and TRBJ2-1; 13 bases align to TRBD2. Germline CDR1 LGHNA, CDR2 YSLEER. This CDR3 contains 18 residues. V was pared by 4 bases and J by 8 bases, with 14 bases of the junction left unmatched.

The table lists this clone with a count of one. V and J are TRBV7-2 and TRBJ2-3, with D possibly being TRBD1 (5 bases). The CDR3 spans 14 residues. V lost 5 bases to trimming and J lost 7 bases, with 16 bases between them. The germline V gene encodes CDR1 SGHTA and CDR2 FQGNSA. CDR3 in amino acids: CASSVGRTPNTQYF. In DNA form, the CDR3 reads TGTGCCAGCAGCGTGGGGCGAACACCAAATACGCAGTATTTT.

This clone was seen more than once but under ten times. The chain couples TRBV5-1 to TRBJ1-2, with TRBD1 identical over 10 bases. The ends lost 4 bases at V and 4 bases at J; junction bases unmatched: 4. This CDR3 region has 14 residues. Germline values: CDR1 SGHRS, CDR2 YFSETQ. The CDR3 spells CASSPGTGVYGYTF. As DNA, the CDR3 is TGCGCCAGCAGCCCCGGGACAGGGGTCTATGGCTACACCTTC. Full variable domain (missing parts from reference TRBV5-1 and TRBJ1-2): KAGVTQTPRYLIKTRGQQVTLSCSPISGHRSVSWYQQTPGQGLQFLFEYFSETQRNKGNFPGRFSGRQFSNSRSEMNVSTLELGDSALYLCASSPGTGVYGYTFGSGTRLTVV.

In its sample, this clone was seen a few times. The germline gene is not matched at one end of the junction; a read error may be the cause. CDR3 nucleotide sequence: TGTGCCAGCAGCTTGGATCGATCGACAGGGCTCTTT. The encoded protein is CASSLDRSTGLF. The V and J genes are TRBV5-4 and TRBJ1-1; TRBD1 matches at 7 bases. CDR1 and CDR2 from the germline V gene are SGHNT and YYREEE (reference sequence). The CDR3 has 12 residues.

This clone was counted once. CDR3 region: CASSLGSTGKHYGYTF. CDR3 nucleotides: TGTGCCAGCAGCTTAGGCTCGACAGGGAAACACTATGGCTACACCTTC. J is TRBJ1-2 and V is TRBV13; 7 bases align to TRBD1. Germline V gene sequence: CDR1 PRHDT, CDR2 FYEKMQ (reference sequence). V shed 0 bases, J shed 3 bases, and the junction held 7 bases outside the gene matches. The CDR3 spans 16 residues.

The V gene is TRBV11-2, the J gene TRBJ2-7; the D gene is possibly TRBD2 (5 bases). Trimming shortened V by 5 bases and J by 6 bases, and 17 bases separated the two germline ends. This CDR3 region has 14 residues. Germline CDR1 is SGHAT and CDR2 is FQNNGV. As DNA, the CDR3 is TGTGCCAGCAGCCCTACAAACGGGGTCCGCGAGCAGTACGTC. It codes for CASSPTNGVREQYV.